This T cell receptor beta chain was retrieved from a study of control samples from healthy donors and cancer patients. This clone was recorded only once. Assay used: immunoSEQ multiplex PCR; TCRdb lists only in-frame clones, some missing. The data contain over 50,000 clones, approximately 95% of them singletons. The V and J ends lost 1 base and 8 bases respectively, with 11 bases between them. The germline V gene encodes CDR1 SEHNR and CDR2 FQNEAQ (reference sequence). This CDR3 comprises 13 residues. This clonotype originated in a woman aged 18-29 years in good health. The chain joins TRBV7-9 to TRBJ1-2; D gene ambiguous. Sequenced: blood. The CDR3 spells CASSLERSRGYTF. The CDR3 DNA reads as TGTGCCAGCAGCTTAGAAAGGTCCAGGGGCTACACCTTC.